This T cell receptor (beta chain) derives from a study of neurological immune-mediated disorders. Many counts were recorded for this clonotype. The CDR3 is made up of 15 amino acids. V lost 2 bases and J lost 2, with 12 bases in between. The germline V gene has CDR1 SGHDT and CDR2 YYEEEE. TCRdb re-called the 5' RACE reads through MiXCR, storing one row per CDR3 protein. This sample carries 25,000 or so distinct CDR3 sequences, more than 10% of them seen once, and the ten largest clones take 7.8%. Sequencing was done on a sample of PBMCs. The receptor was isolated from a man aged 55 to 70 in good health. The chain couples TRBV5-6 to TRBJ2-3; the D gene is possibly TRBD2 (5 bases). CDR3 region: CASSFIARVTDTQYF. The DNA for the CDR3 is TGTGCCAGCAGCTTCATAGCGCGGGTCACAGATACGCAGTATTTT.